This section outlines one T cell receptor beta chain sequence together with its context. No antigen is known for it. Only in-frame clones appear in the TCRdb table, and some are missing; sequencing was by immunoSEQ multiplex PCR. The data show approximately 150,000 clones, around 83% seen once. These data come from a study of T cell responses to AZD1222 COVID-19 vaccine. Broader study findings: The study identified only 6 or 7 AZD1222 recipients as seropositive at baseline. Nearly half of the spike-specific TCRs reportedly recognize variant regions that carry no mutations. The span of vaccine-associated CD4 TCRs extended across spike, with dominance at 160-218 and 743-854.

The CDR3 length is 15 residues. Germline CDR1 is MGHRA and CDR2 is YSYEKL. The J segment lost 1 base and the V segment lost 3 bases, leaving 2 bases of the junction unmatched. Second-dose recipients at about 4 or about 12 weeks were treated as one pooled group. This TCR was recovered from an adult who received the AZD1222 COVID-19 vaccine. The source material was peripheral blood, sampled 28 days after the second AZD1222 dose. The gene calls are TRBV4-1 and TRBJ2-1; 8 bases are shared with TRBD2. The DNA for the CDR3 is TGCGCCAGCAGCCATAGCGGGGTTTCCTACAATGAGCAGTTCTTC. It is translated as CASSHSGVSYNEQFF.